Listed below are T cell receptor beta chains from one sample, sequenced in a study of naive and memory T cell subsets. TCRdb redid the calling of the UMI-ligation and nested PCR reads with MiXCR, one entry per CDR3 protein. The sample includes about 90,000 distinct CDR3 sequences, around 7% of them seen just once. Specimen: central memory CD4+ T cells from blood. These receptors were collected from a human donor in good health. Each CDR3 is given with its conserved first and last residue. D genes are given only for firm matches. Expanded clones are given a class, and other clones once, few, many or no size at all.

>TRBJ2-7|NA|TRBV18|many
TGTGCCAGCTCACCAGGCCTAGCGAGCACCTACGAGCAGTACTTC
CASSPGLASTYEQYF
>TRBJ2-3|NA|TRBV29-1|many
TGCAGCGCCAGACAGGTTCCAGATACGCAGTATTTT
CSARQVPDTQYF
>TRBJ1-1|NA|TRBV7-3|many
TGTGCCAGCAGCATCGACAGGAACACTGAAGCTTTCTTT
CASSIDRNTEAFF
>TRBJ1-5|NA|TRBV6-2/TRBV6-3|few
TGTGCCAGCAGCCCGACAGGAAAAACTCAGCCCCAGCATTTT
CASSPTGKTQPQHF
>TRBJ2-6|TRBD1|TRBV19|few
TGTGCCAGTAGGCCTTGGGACAGGGCCTCTGGGGCCAACGTCCTGACTTTC
CASRPWDRASGANVLTF
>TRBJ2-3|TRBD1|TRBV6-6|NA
TGTGCCAGCAGATTGGACAGGGGGTCCCCAGATACGCAGTATTTT
CASRLDRGSPDTQYF
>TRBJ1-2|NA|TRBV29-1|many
TGCAGCGGGGGATTTCAACCGGGCTATGGCTACACCTTC
CSGGFQPGYGYTF
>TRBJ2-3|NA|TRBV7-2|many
TGTGCCAGCAGGTCCGTGGCTAAGAATACGCAGTATTTT
CASRSVAKNTQYF
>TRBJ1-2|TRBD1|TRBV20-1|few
TGCAGTGCTAGGATTACGGCAGGGGGCAGGTATGGCTACACCTTC
CSARITAGGRYGYTF
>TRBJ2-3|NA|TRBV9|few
TGTGCCAGCAGCGAAACAGGGAGGGGTACAGATACGCAGTATTTT
CASSETGRGTDTQYF
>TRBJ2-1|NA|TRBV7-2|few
TGTGCCAGCAGCCGTTACACCGGGACAAGGAGGCGAAATGAGCAGTTCTTC
CASSRYTGTRRRNEQFF
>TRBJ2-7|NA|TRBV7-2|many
TGTGCCAGCAGCTTAGATTGGGGTAGCGCCTACGAGCAGTACTTC
CASSLDWGSAYEQYF
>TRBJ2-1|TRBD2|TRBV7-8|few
TGTGCCAGCAAATTAGCGGGAGTGGGTGAGCAGTTCTTC
CASKLAGVGEQFF
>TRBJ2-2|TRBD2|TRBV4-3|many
TGCGCCAGCAGCCAAGACGGTAGCGGGAGGCACACCGGGGAGCTGTTTTTT
CASSQDGSGRHTGELFF
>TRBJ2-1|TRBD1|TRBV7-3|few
TGTGCCAGCAGCTTAAACAGGGGCGGATGGAATGAGCAGTTCTTC
CASSLNRGGWNEQFF
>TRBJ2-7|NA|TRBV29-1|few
TGCAGCGCCCGGGACTCCTACGAGCAGTACTTC
CSARDSYEQYF
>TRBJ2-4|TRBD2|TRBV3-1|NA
TGTGCCAGCAGCCAAGGACTAGCGGGAGGGTTCCTCAAAAACATTCAGTACTTC
CASSQGLAGGFLKNIQYF
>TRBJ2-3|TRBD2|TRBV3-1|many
TGTGCCAGCAGCCCCTTGGCTAGCGGGAGGGCCTTTGATACGCAGTATTTT
CASSPLASGRAFDTQYF
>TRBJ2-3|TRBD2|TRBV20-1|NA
TGCAGTGCTAGAGATTCCGGGGTAGCGGGGGGGCGAAAAGATACGCAGTATTTT
CSARDSGVAGGRKDTQYF
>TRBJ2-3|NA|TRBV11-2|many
TGTGCCAGCAGCCCATCCCCAACCAGCACAGATACGCAGTATTTT
CASSPSPTSTDTQYF
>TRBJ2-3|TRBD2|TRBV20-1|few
TGCAGTGCTAGTGTTGCGGGGGGGCCAGATACGCAGTATTTT
CSASVAGGPDTQYF
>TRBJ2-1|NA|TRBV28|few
TGTGCCAGCAGTTTAGGGCGACAGAGGCTCAAGACGCCGTTCTTC
CASSLGRQRLKTPFF
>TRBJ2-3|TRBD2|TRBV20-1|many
TGCAGTCCATCTAGCGGGAAGATCGCAGATACGCAGTATTTT
CSPSSGKIADTQYF
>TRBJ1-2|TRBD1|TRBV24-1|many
TGTGCCACCTCGACAGGGACTTATGGCTACACCTTC
CATSTGTYGYTF
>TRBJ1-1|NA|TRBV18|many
TGTGCCAGCTCACCAAGTGACCGGGCTTTCTTT
CASSPSDRAFF
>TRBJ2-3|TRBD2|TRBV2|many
TGTGCCAGCAGGACCCGGGACTACCCTGCAGATACGCAGTATTTT
CASRTRDYPADTQYF
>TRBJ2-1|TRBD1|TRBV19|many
TGTGCCAGTAGTCATGGGTTGGGGACAGCTTCCTACAATGAGCAGTTCTTC
CASSHGLGTASYNEQFF
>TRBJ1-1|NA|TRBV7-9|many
TGTGCCAGCAGCTTAGCGGCCCGGAGCTCTGGAGCTTTCTTT
CASSLAARSSGAFF
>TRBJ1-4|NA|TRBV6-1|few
TGTGCCAGCAGTGCAGGGGTTCGTGAAAAACTGTTTTTT
CASSAGVREKLFF
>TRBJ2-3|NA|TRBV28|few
TGTGCCAGCAGCCAACATGGATCTAGCACAGATACGCAGTATTTT
CASSQHGSSTDTQYF
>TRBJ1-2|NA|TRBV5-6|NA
TGTGCCAGCAGCTTGGCCAACAGGGTCTGCACCTTC
CASSLANRVCTF
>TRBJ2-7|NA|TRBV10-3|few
TGTGCCATCAGTGAGTCGATTAACGAGGAAGGGCAGTACTTC
CAISESINEEGQYF
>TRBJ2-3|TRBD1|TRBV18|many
TGTGCCAGCTCGGGACAGGAAGCGAGCACAGATACGCAGTATTTT
CASSGQEASTDTQYF
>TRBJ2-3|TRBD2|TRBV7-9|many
TGTGCCAGCAGCACGGGACTAGCGGGTGGCCCCGATACGCAGTATTTT
CASSTGLAGGPDTQYF
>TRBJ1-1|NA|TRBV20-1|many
TGCACCGGCAGAATGAACACTGAAGCTTTCTTT
CTGRMNTEAFF
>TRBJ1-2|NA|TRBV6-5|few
TGTGCCAGCAGAGGGGCCGCATATGGCTACACCTTC
CASRGAAYGYTF
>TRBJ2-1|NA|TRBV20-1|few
TGCAGTGCCCAGATGGGGGCAGGGTTCTACAATGAGCAGTTCTTC
CSAQMGAGFYNEQFF
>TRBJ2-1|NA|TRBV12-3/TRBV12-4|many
TGTGCCGCTCGCCGCGGGGCGAACAATGAGCAGTTCTTC
CAARRGANNEQFF
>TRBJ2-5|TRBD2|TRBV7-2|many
TGTGCCAGCAGCCCCCCGGGCCTAGCGGGGCCACAAGAGACCCAGTACTTC
CASSPPGLAGPQETQYF
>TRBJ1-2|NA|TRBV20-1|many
TGCAGTCCCTCCGGGGGAAACTACTATGGCTACACCTTC
CSPSGGNYYGYTF
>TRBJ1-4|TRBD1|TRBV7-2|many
TGTGCCAGCAGCTTAGGGGCCGGGACAGTAACCGGACTGTTTTTT
CASSLGAGTVTGLFF